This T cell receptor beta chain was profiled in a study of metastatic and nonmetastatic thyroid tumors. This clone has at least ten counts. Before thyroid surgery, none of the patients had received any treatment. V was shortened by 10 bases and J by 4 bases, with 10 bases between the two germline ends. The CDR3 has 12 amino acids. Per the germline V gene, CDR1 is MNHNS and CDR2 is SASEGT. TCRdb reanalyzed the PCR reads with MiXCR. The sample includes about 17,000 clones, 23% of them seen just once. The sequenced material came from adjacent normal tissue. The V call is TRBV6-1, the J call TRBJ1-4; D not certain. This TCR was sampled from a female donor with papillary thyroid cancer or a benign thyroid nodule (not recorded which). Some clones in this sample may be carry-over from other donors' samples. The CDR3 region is CATRRNNEKLFF. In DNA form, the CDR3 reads TGTGCCACGCGGCGGAATAATGAAAAACTGTTTTTT.